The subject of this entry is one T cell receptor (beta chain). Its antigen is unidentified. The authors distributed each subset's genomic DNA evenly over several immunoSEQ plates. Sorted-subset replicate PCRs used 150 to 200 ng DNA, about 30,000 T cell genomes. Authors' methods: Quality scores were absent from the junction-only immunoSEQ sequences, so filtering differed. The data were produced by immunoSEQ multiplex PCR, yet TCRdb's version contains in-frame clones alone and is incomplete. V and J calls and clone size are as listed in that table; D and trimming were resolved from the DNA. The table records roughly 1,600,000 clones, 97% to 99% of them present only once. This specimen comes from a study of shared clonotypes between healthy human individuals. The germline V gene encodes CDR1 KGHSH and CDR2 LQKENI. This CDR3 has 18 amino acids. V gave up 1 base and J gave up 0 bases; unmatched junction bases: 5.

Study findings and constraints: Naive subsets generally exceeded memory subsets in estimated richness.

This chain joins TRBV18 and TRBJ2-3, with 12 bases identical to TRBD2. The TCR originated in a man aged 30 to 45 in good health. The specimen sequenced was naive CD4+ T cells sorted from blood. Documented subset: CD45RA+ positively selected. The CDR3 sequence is CASSPLAGTSGSTDTQYF. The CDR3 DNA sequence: TGTGCCAGCTCACCACTCGCCGGGACTAGCGGGAGCACAGATACGCAGTATTTT.